The 5 T cell receptor beta chains given below trace back to one sample, sequenced in a study of T cell responses to AZD1222 COVID-19 vaccine. Assay used: immunoSEQ multiplex PCR; TCRdb lists only in-frame clones, some missing. The data contain around 100,000 clones, around 90% of them singletons. This sample comprised peripheral blood, obtained on day 0 of AZD1222 vaccination. Source of these receptors: an adult in good health.

The rearrangement joins TRBV2 to TRBJ2-6; perhaps TRBD1 as D (7 bases). This CDR3 comprises 16 residues. The V end lost 4 bases, the J end lost 2 bases, and 12 bases lay between the germline ends. Germline V gene data show CDR1 as SNHLY and CDR2 as FYNNEI. The CDR3 here is CASSGGGGAGANVLTF. In DNA form, the CDR3 reads TGTGCCAGCAGTGGTGGAGGGGGCGCTGGGGCCAACGTCCTGACTTTC.

The chain joins TRBV28 to TRBJ1-2; tentative D call: TRBD1 (5 bases). CDR1 is MDHEN, CDR2 SYDVKM, per germline. CDR3 length: 13 amino acids. V was pared by 3 bases and J by 5 bases, with 10 bases between. The CDR3 reads CASSFGRAYGYTF. The CDR3 nucleotides read TGTGCCAGCAGTTTCGGCAGGGCTTATGGCTACACCTTC.

V and J are TRBV19 and TRBJ2-1; 11 nucleotides line up with TRBD2. Germline V gene lookup returns CDR1 LNHDA and CDR2 SQIVND (reference sequence). The CDR3 is 15 residues long. V lost 2 bases to trimming and J lost 9 bases; unmatched junction nucleotides: 6. The CDR3 nucleotides are TGTGCCAGTAGTATAAGACTAGCGGGAACTACTGAGCAGTTCTTC. It specifies CASSIRLAGTTEQFF.

The V gene is TRBV7-9, the J gene TRBJ1-2, with D hard to call. Trimming removed 0 bases from V and 1 base from J, with 12 bases in between. The CDR3 contains 16 residues. Germline assignment: CDR1 SEHNR and CDR2 FQNEAQ (reference sequence). CDR3 in DNA: TGTGCCAGCAGCTTAGCCCGGGGAAACCTTAACTATGGCTACACCTTC. It specifies CASSLARGNLNYGYTF.

The chain links TRBV28 to TRBJ1-1; D possibly corresponds to TRBD1 (6 bases). The CDR3 runs 14 residues. Germline assignment: CDR1 MDHEN and CDR2 SYDVKM. V was pared by 6 bases and J by 0 bases, with 11 bases between. The CDR3 DNA reads TGTGCCAGCAGAAACGGACAGCTGAACACTGAAGCTTTCTTT. It codes for CASRNGQLNTEAFF.